A selection of T cell receptor beta chains follows, all from one sample in a study of neurological immune-mediated disorders. TCRdb re-derived calls from the 5' RACE reads in MiXCR, one entry per CDR3 protein. This repertoire shows some 38,000 distinct CDR3 sequences, more than 9.5% found once; its top ten account for around 3.9%. Sequenced material: PBMCs. These receptors were obtained from a man in his sixties with HTLV-1-associated myelopathy (HAM/TSP). The CDR3 runs from the conserved cysteine through the conserved F or W. D genes are given only for firm matches. Where a row states a size, it is once, few, many or the class of an expanded clone; other rows omit it.

V: TRBV4-1
D: .
size: many
J: TRBJ1-2
DNA: TGCGCCAGCAGCCCCTCCCAGACAGACTATGGCTACACCTTC
CDR3: CASSPSQTDYGYTF

V: TRBV20-1
D: .
size: .
J: TRBJ2-2
DNA: TGCAGTGCTAGAGGCCCCGGGTCGAAAACCGGGGGGCTGTTTTTT
CDR3: CSARGPGSKTGGLFF

V: TRBV12-3/TRBV12-4
D: .
size: many
J: TRBJ2-2
DNA: TGTGCCAGCACCCAGGGGGGGGACACCGGGGAGCTGTTTTTT
CDR3: CASTQGGDTGELFF

V: TRBV12-3/TRBV12-4
D: .
size: many
J: TRBJ1-4
DNA: TGTGCCAGCAGTTTAGGAACCAGCTTTAATGAAAAACTGTTTTTT
CDR3: CASSLGTSFNEKLFF

V: TRBV4-1
D: .
size: many
J: TRBJ1-2
DNA: TGCGCCAGCAGCCAAGATGATAAAGGAGGCTACACCTTC
CDR3: CASSQDDKGGYTF

V: TRBV5-1
D: .
size: many
J: TRBJ1-5
DNA: TGCGCCAGCAGCCCTGGTACAGCCCTACAGCCCCAGCATTTT
CDR3: CASSPGTALQPQHF

V: TRBV6-4
D: .
size: many
J: TRBJ2-7
DNA: TGTGCCAGCAGTGGGAGTTTACTAAGCGAGCAGTACTTC
CDR3: CASSGSLLSEQYF

V: TRBV5-1
D: .
size: many
J: TRBJ1-1
DNA: TGCGCCAGCAGCACCGGAGGGGGTCGGACTGAAGCTTTCTTT
CDR3: CASSTGGGRTEAFF

V: TRBV7-3
D: TRBD2
size: many
J: TRBJ2-2
DNA: TGTGCCAGCAGTCGATTTTCGGGACTAGCGTCGATGACGAACACCGGGGAGCTGTTTTTT
CDR3: CASSRFSGLASMTNTGELFF

V: TRBV20-1
D: .
size: .
J: TRBJ1-5
DNA: TGCAGTGCTAGAAATAGCAATCAGCCCCAGCATTTT
CDR3: CSARNSNQPQHF

V: TRBV12-3/TRBV12-4
D: .
size: .
J: TRBJ1-1
DNA: TGTGCCAGCAGTTTTGACACGAACACTGAAGCTTTCTTT
CDR3: CASSFDTNTEAFF

V: TRBV7-2
D: .
size: many
J: TRBJ2-7
DNA: TGTGCCAGCAGCTTAGACAGGGCAATATCAACCGAGCAGTACTTC
CDR3: CASSLDRAISTEQYF

V: TRBV12-3/TRBV12-4
D: .
size: many
J: TRBJ2-1
DNA: TGTGCCAGCAGTTTAAACGTAGGGAATGAGCAGTTCTTC
CDR3: CASSLNVGNEQFF

V: TRBV19
D: .
size: few
J: TRBJ1-5
DNA: TGTGCCAGTAGCACCCTAGGGGGTTCGTTGCCCCAGCATTTT
CDR3: CASSTLGGSLPQHF

V: TRBV7-2
D: TRBD2
size: many
J: TRBJ2-1
DNA: TGTGCCAGCAGCCTGACTAGCGGACTTTACAATGAGCAGTTCTTC
CDR3: CASSLTSGLYNEQFF

V: TRBV9
D: .
size: .
J: TRBJ2-7
DNA: TGTGCTAGCAGCGTAGGACAGGCGGACTACGAGCATTACTTC
CDR3: CASSVGQADYEHYF